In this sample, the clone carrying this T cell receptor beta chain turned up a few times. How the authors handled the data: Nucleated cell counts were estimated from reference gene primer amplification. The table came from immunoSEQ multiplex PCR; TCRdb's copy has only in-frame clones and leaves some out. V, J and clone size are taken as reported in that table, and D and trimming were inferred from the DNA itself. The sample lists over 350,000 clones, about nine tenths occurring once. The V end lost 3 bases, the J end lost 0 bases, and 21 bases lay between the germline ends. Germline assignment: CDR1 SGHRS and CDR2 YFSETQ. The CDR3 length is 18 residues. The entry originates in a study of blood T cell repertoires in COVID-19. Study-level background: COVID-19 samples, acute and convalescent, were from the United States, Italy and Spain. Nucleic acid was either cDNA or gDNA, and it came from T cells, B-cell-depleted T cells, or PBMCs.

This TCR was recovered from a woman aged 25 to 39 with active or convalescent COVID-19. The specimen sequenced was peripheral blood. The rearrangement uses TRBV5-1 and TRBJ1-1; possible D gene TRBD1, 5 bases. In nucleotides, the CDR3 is TGCGCCAGCAGCTGGGGCGGAATGAAACGGGCGTTGAACACTGAAGCTTTCTTT. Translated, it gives CASSWGGMKRALNTEAFF. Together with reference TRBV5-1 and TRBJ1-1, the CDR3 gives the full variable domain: KAGVTQTPRYLIKTRGQQVTLSCSPISGHRSVSWYQQTPGQGLQFLFEYFSETQRNKGNFPGRFSGRQFSNSRSEMNVSTLELGDSALYLCASSWGGMKRALNTEAFFGQGTRLTVV.